Listed here are 11 T cell receptor beta chains from one sample, sequenced in a study of CDR3 diversity in severe acne. TCRdb recomputed calls from the PCR reads with MiXCR, one row per CDR3 protein. This sample yields around 94,000 distinct CDR3 sequences, of which 51% are seen a single time; approximately 13% belongs to the top ten. Sequenced input: blood. Receptor source: a male donor with acne.

This clonotype rates as medium-sized (0.01 to 0.1%). The rearrangement uses TRBV2 and TRBJ2-5; D may be TRBD2 (6 bases). The CDR3 length is 13 residues. Trimming shortened V by 5 bases and J by 4 bases, and 11 bases separated the two germline ends. Per germline, CDR1 SNHLY and CDR2 FYNNEI. The CDR3 bases are TGTGCCAGCAGTTGGGGGGACCGAGAGACCCAGTACTTC. It is translated as CASSWGDRETQYF.

The CDR3 loop is CASSLVSGVRWVASGSHEQFF. Written as DNA, the CDR3 is TGTGCCAGCAGCTTAGTATCAGGGGTTCGGTGGGTGGCTAGCGGGAGCCATGAGCAGTTCTTC. The chain joins TRBV7-2 to TRBJ2-1, with 10 bases that match TRBD2. With 1 base clipped from V and 8 bases from J, the junction kept 23 bases outside the gene matches. The CDR3 runs 21 residues. Germline values: CDR1 SGHTA, CDR2 FQGNSA. The whole variable domain, remainder taken from reference TRBV7-2 and TRBJ2-1, is GAGVSQSPSNKVTEKGKDVELRCDPISGHTALYWYRQSLGQGLEFLIYFQGNSAPDKSGLPSDRFSAERTGGSVSTLTIQRTQQEDSAVYLCASSLVSGVRWVASGSHEQFFGPGTRLTVL.

This rearrangement joins TRBV5-1 to TRBJ2-7, with D perhaps TRBD1 or TRBD2 (5 bases each). Trimming stripped 1 base from V and 0 bases from J, with 8 bases between. In germline, CDR1 is SGHRS, CDR2 YFSETQ. This CDR3 has 14 residues. CDR3 residues: CASSLMGVSYEQYF. CDR3 DNA: TGCGCCAGCAGCTTGATGGGGGTCTCCTACGAGCAGTACTTC.

This chain joins TRBV2 and TRBJ2-1, with TRBD2 matching over 10 bases. J gave up 7 bases and V 3 bases, and 12 bases lay outside the gene matches. The CDR3 covers 17 residues. Per germline, CDR1 SNHLY and CDR2 FYNNEI. In nucleotides, the CDR3 is TGTGCCAGCAGTGAGAGCGGGAGGGCCGCAGTTGCTAATGAGCAGTTCTTC. It yields the protein CASSESGRAAVANEQFF.

This chain links TRBV3-1 with TRBJ2-7; D is unresolved. Germline CDR1 reads LGHDT; CDR2 reads YNNKEL (reference sequence). Trimming took 1 base from V and 0 from J, leaving 13 bases between them. The CDR3 totals 16 residues. The CDR3 is CASSQGWAVDSYEQYF. Written as DNA, the CDR3 is TGTGCCAGCAGCCAAGGATGGGCGGTGGACTCCTACGAGCAGTACTTC.

Turning to this clonotype: This may come from a read error, since a much larger clone is one base off. The chain joins TRBV7-9 to TRBJ2-5; 8 positions agree with TRBD2. This CDR3 is built from 13 residues. CDR1 and CDR2 from the germline V gene are SEHNR and FQNEAQ (reference sequence). The CDR3, as DNA: TGTGCCAGCAGCCGTGCGGGGGGAGAGGCCCAGTACTTC. Translation gives CASSRAGGEAQYF.

The rearrangement uses TRBV9 and TRBJ2-7, with TRBD2 as a possible D gene (5 bases). Germline V gives CDR1 SGDLS, CDR2 YYNGEE. The CDR3 has 15 residues. Trimming took 0 bases from V and 0 from J, leaving 10 bases between them. Written as DNA, the CDR3 is TGTGCCAGCAGCGTAGACGAGGGAACCTCCTACGAGCAGTACTTC. It translates to CASSVDEGTSYEQYF.

The V call is TRBV20-1, the J call TRBJ2-5; 11 bases map to TRBD2. Germline CDR1 and CDR2: DFQATT and SNEGSKA (reference sequence). The CDR3 totals 16 residues. V lost 1 base to trimming and J lost 3 bases; unmatched junction nucleotides: 7. The CDR3, as DNA: TGCAGTGCTAGAGCCCGGACTAGCGGGTACAAAGAGACCCAGTACTTC. Its protein is CSARARTSGYKETQYF.

Relative to its sample, this clonotype is medium-sized. The genes are TRBV20-1 and TRBJ2-7; 7 bases match TRBD1. Trimming at V came to 6 bases and at J to 2 bases, leaving 7 bases not matched to a gene. The length of the CDR3 is 13 residues. CDR1 DFQATT and CDR2 SNEGSKA come from the germline V gene (reference sequence). CDR3 coding DNA: TGCAGTGCCCATCACGGACAGGCCTACGAGCAGTACTTC. Protein sequence: CSAHHGQAYEQYF.

V usage is TRBV29-1 and J usage is TRBJ2-3; D tentatively reads TRBD1 or TRBD2 (5 bases each). In germline, CDR1 is SQVTM, CDR2 ANQGSEA. Trimming took off 4 bases at V and 2 bases at J, with 10 bases between the two ends. There are 13 residues in the CDR3. The CDR3 protein is CSVGDGATDTQYF. CDR3 sequence (DNA): TGCAGCGTTGGGGACGGAGCCACAGATACGCAGTATTTT.

This clonotype showed up many times. This chain joins TRBV20-1 and TRBJ2-1; D is perhaps TRBD1 or TRBD2 (5 bases each). Trimming shortened V by 6 bases and J by 6 bases, and 18 bases separated the two germline ends. CDR1 DFQATT and CDR2 SNEGSKA come from the germline V gene (reference sequence). The CDR3 is made up of 14 amino acids. CDR3 protein: CSAPRGQTSNEQFF. DNA for the CDR3: TGCAGTGCCCCCCGGGGCCAAACTAGCAATGAGCAGTTCTTC.